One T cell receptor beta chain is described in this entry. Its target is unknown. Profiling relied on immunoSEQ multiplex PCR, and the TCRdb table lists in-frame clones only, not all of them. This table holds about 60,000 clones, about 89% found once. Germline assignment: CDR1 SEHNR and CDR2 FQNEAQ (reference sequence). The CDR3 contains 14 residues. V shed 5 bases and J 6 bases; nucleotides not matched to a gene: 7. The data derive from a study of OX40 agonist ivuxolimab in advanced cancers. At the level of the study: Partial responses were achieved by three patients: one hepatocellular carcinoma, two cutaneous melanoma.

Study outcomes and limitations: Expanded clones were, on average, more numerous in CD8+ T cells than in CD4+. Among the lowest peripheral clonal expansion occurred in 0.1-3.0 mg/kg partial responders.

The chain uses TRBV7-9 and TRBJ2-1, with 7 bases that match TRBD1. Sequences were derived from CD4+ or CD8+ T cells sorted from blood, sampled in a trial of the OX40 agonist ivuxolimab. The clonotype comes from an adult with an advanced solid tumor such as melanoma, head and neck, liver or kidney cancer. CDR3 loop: CASSPGQVFNEQFF. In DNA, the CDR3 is TGTGCCAGCAGCCCAGGACAGGTATTCAATGAGCAGTTCTTC.